This entry concerns a single TCR beta chain. This clonotype was found many times. Its antigen has not been determined. The record has no base qualities; no much larger clone is one base away. From the cysteine through the phenylalanine, the CDR3 covers 13 amino acids. Only the CDR3 region is kept as DNA, spanning 39 bases read in frame from base 1. CDR1 SQVTM and CDR2 ANQGSEA were looked up in the germline V gene. Clipping removes 6 bases from V and 11 bases from J, with 8 as the unmatched junction base count. The sample belongs to a study of neurological immune-mediated disorders (dated by TCRdb to between 2018 and 2021). Regarding the research as a whole: Peripheral blood TCR-beta repertoires from HTLV-I-associated myelopathy (HAM/TSP) patients, multiple sclerosis patients and healthy controls were compared by UMI-based sequencing. The approximately 110 TCR-beta libraries included longitudinal samples, technical triplicates and paired sorted CD4+ and CD8+ T-cell subsets alongside PBMC samples. Longitudinal HAM/TSP and healthy donors were sampled at 3 time-points each (3-40 month intervals). Of the roughly 68 subjects in the cohort, roughly 14 were HAM/TSP patients, about 34 were multiple sclerosis patients, and some 20 were healthy controls. Results the study describes overall, beyond this receptor: TCR clonal expansion was greatest in HAM/TSP patients and smallest in MS patients, who ranked below even healthy controls. Across subjects, expanded clones never shared an identical CDR3 amino acid sequence, which suggests that the TCR-beta repertoires in every group were private.

The time point label here, explained by the study, means: longitudinal time-point 1 (baseline). Blood bank volunteers in Maryland, USA served as the healthy controls. Unsorted PBMC libraries were generated from 2 million PBMCs stored in RNAlater at -80 °C until RNA extraction. PBMCs were separated from peripheral blood using Ficoll-Hypaque density gradient centrifugation and then cryopreserved in liquid nitrogen. cDNA synthesis used template-switch 5'RACE with a primer carrying a 10-nucleotide random unique molecular identifier tagging each TCR transcript. Every sequencing run covered 15-18 subjects and yielded more than 200 million TCR-beta sequences. The RNeasy kit was used for extraction of total RNA. TCR-beta VDJ regions were amplified with primers for the TCR constant region and the 5'RACE anchor, using the KAPA Real-time Library Amplification kit. A first PCR added sample indexes and Illumina adaptors, after which a second PCR increased the library yield. After Ampure bead purification, the roughly 650 bp TCR product was size-selected on a 2% E-gel SizeSelection system. Library quality was checked on a Bioanalyzer, concentration was measured with Qubit, and libraries were quantified with the Kapa Library Quantification kit before pooling. Libraries were sequenced paired-end 2 x 150 bp on an Illumina HiSeq 2500. To increase sequence diversity, roughly 24-32% phiX was spiked into each library pool. In the paper's pipeline: The quality-filtered reads were processed with the UMI-based MiGEC pipeline, whose error correction step removed more than 85% of the raw TCR sequences. IMGT germline references were used for aligning VDJ genes, and each clonotype was defined as a unique CDR3 amino acid sequence together with its V-J genes. Clonal expansion, Shannon diversity, and CDR3 relatedness (CalcPairwiseDistances, ClusterSamples) were evaluated with VDJtools, and phylogenetic trees were built with CLCbio workbench. A clone was classed as expanded if it had 8 or more unique UMIs, a cutoff based on coefficient-of-variation modelling across technical triplicates. Through fastp at Q25 and MiXCR, TCRdb rebuilt clones from the public reads, retaining in-frame beta chains. For every CDR3 protein sequence, its rows merge into one entry that carries the most common genes and DNA. The V and J calls were not made by the authors but by TCRdb's processing. The sample yields some 71,000 distinct CDR3 sequences; roughly 10% were counted once. Approximately 9.5% of the sample is taken by the ten largest.

This chain is built from TRBV29-1 and TRBJ2-1; TRBD1 matches 12 bases in the middle. The sequence was collected from a man aged 25-40 years in good health. What was sequenced was PBMCs. The DNA sequence follows: TGCAGCGTCATGAAGGGGACAGGGGGCAAGCAGTTCTTC. It specifies CSVMKGTGGKQFF.